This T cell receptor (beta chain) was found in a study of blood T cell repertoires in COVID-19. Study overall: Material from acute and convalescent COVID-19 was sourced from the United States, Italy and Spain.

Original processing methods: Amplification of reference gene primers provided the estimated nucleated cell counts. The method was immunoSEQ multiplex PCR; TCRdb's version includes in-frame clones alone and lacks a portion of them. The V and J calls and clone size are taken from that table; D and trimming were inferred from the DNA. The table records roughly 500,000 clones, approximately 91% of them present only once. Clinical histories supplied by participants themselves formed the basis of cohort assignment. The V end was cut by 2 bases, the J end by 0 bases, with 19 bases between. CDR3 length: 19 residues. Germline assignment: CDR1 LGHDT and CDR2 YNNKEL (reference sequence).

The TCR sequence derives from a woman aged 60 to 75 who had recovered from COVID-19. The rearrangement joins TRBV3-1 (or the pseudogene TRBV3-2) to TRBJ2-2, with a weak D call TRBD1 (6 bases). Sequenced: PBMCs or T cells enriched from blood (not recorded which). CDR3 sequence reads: CASSQSATRPGANTGELFF. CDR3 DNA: TGTGCCAGCAGCCAAAGTGCAACGCGTCCAGGGGCGAACACCGGGGAGCTGTTTTTT.